This TCR beta chain was sequenced for a study of T cell changes during pregnancy in multiple sclerosis. Sequenced by immunoSEQ multiplex PCR; TCRdb stores in-frame clones only, minus some. This sample carries some 30,000 clones, approximately 89% of them seen once, and the ten largest clones take approximately 6.8%. This clone was seen only once. Germline V gene data show CDR1 as SGHNT and CDR2 as YENEEA. V shed 1 base and J 2 bases; nucleotides not matched to a gene: 8. The CDR3 totals 17 residues. This chain connects TRBV11-3 to TRBJ2-1; 7 nucleotides line up with TRBD2. This sequence was found in a female donor with multiple sclerosis, enrolled in a pregnancy study. The source material was CD8+ T cells from peripheral blood mononuclear cells, sampled after pregnancy. CDR3 residues: CASSLASSGGAYNEQFF. For the CDR3, the DNA is TGTGCCAGCAGCTTAGCTTCTTCGGGGGGAGCCTACAATGAGCAGTTCTTC.